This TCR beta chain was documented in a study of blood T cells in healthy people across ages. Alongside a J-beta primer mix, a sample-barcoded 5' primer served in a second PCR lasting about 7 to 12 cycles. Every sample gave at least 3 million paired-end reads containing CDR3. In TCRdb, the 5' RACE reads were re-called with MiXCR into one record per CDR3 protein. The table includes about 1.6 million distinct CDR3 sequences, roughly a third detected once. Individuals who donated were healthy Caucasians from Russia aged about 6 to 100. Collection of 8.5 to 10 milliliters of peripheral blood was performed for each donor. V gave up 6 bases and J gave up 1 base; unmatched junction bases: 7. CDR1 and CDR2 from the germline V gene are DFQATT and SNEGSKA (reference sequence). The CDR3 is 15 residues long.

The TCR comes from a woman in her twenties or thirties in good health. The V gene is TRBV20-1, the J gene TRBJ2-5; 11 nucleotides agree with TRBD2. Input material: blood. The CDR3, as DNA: TGCAGTGCCCGGAAGACTAGCGGGGCCCAAGAGACCCAGTACTTC. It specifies CSARKTSGAQETQYF.